The rows below give T cell receptor beta chains drawn from one sample of a study of early T cells in non-severe SARS-CoV-2 infection. MiXCR, applied by TCRdb to the 5' RACE reads, yields one record per CDR3 protein. The sample has around 80,000 distinct CDR3 sequences; 10% to 15% are singletons. The material sequenced was whole blood. The receptor set was obtained from an adult who was a healthcare worker with PCR-confirmed SARS-CoV-2 infection or an uninfected control (not recorded which). Each CDR3 is given with its conserved first and last residue. A D gene is named only where the DNA matches it firmly. Clone size appears in some rows only: once, few, many, or a class for an expanded clone.

CDR3 DNA	CDR3 protein	clone size	V gene	D gene	J gene
TGTGCCAGCTCACCAGACAGGGGGTATGGCTACACCTTC	CASSPDRGYGYTF	few	TRBV18	TRBD1	TRBJ1-2
TGTGCCAGCAGCCAAGATCTTCCAGGGGGCGAAGGACAGCCCCAGCATTTT	CASSQDLPGGEGQPQHF	-	TRBV14	TRBD1	TRBJ1-5
TGTGCCAGCAGTTTAGGCGCAGGGAGAATAAATCAGCCCCAGCATTTT	CASSLGAGRINQPQHF	-	TRBV28	-	TRBJ1-5
TGTGCCGCGTCCGATGGACAGGGGATCGGGGAGCTGTTTTTT	CAASDGQGIGELFF	-	TRBV15	TRBD1	TRBJ2-2
TGCGCCAGCAGCCTAGGGATGAATACCTCTCCCTCCTACGAGCAGTACTTC	CASSLGMNTSPSYEQYF	few	TRBV5-1	-	TRBJ2-7
TGCGCCAGCAGCCAAGATCGACGGCAGGGGGCGGGAAATGAGCAGTTCTTC	CASSQDRRQGAGNEQFF	few	TRBV4-1	TRBD1	TRBJ2-1
TGCAGCGTTGAAGCCGGCCAGGGGGCGGACGAGCAGTACTTC	CSVEAGQGADEQYF	few	TRBV29-1	TRBD1	TRBJ2-7
TGTGCCAGCAGAGCCGGGGGGCCAGACACTGAAGCTTTCTTT	CASRAGGPDTEAFF	few	TRBV2	-	TRBJ1-1
TGTGCCAGCAGTTTATGGCAGGGGGCGCAGAGCGAGCAGTACTTC	CASSLWQGAQSEQYF	-	TRBV28	TRBD1	TRBJ2-7
TGTGCCAGCAGTTCACCAGGGGGCAGTTCACCCCTCCACTTT	CASSSPGGSSPLHF	-	TRBV12-3/TRBV12-4	TRBD1	TRBJ1-6
TGTGCCAGCAGTTATTCCGGGACAGCTCACAATGAGCAGTTCTTC	CASSYSGTAHNEQFF	-	TRBV6-2/TRBV6-3	TRBD1	TRBJ2-1
TGTGCCAGCAGCTCCACGGGAGGCCAACAACCGTACAATGAGCAGTTCTTC	CASSSTGGQQPYNEQFF	many	TRBV7-3	TRBD2	TRBJ2-1
TGCAGTGCTAGAGTGGCTAGCAGTCGGGCTTTTGAGACCCAGTACTTC	CSARVASSRAFETQYF	-	TRBV20-1	-	TRBJ2-5
TGTGCCAGCAGCCGTGGCAGGGGAGAGACCCAGTACTTC	CASSRGRGETQYF	few	TRBV7-3	-	TRBJ2-5
TGTGCCAGCAGCTGGGCCGGGACATCGAACACCGGGGAGCTGTTTTTT	CASSWAGTSNTGELFF	-	TRBV5-4	-	TRBJ2-2
TGTGCCAGTAGTACCCAAGGGTACTCGAACACCGGGGAGCTGTTTTTT	CASSTQGYSNTGELFF	many	TRBV19	-	TRBJ2-2